This is a list of T cell receptor beta chains from one sample in a study of shared clonotypes between healthy human individuals. Assay: immunoSEQ multiplex PCR; the TCRdb copy retains only in-frame clones and omits some. The repertoire consists of more than 2,000,000 clones, with 80% to 95% occurring once and the leading ten covering approximately 0.4%. Sequencing used naive CD4+ T cells from PBMCs. The receptors shown here come from a man in his late teens or twenties in good health. Some clones in this sample may be carry-over from other donors' samples. Each CDR3 is given with its conserved first and last residue. Each record gives: V gene, clone size, J gene, D gene, CDR3 protein, CDR3 DNA. D genes are given only for firm matches. Size tells how often a clone was seen (once, few, many) or the class of an expanded clone, and some rows leave it out.

>TRBV30|-|TRBJ2-5|TRBD2
CAWSPGLAGAETQYF
TGTGCCTGGAGTCCGGGACTAGCGGGAGCAGAGACCCAGTACTTC
>TRBV19|-|TRBJ2-4|-
CASTRGPSGAKNIQYF
TGTGCCAGTACCCGGGGGCCTAGCGGTGCCAAAAACATTCAGTACTTC
>TRBV21-1|-|TRBJ1-2|-
CASSPREAECYGYTF
TGTGCCAGCAGCCCCAGGGAGGCAGAATGCTATGGCTACACCTTC
>TRBV7-2|-|TRBJ2-1|-
CASSLGLPNEQFF
TGTGCCAGCAGCTTAGGACTACCCAATGAGCAGTTCTTC
>TRBV28|-|TRBJ1-1|TRBD1
CASRLPGQGHTEAFF
TGTGCCAGCAGACTCCCAGGACAGGGGCACACTGAAGCTTTCTTT
>TRBV5-1|-|TRBJ2-1|TRBD2
CASSPRLAGGMDNEQFF
TGCGCCAGCAGCCCTCGACTAGCGGGAGGGATGGACAATGAGCAGTTCTTC
>TRBV29-1|-|TRBJ1-1|TRBD1
CSVVRGLVAEAFF
TGCAGCGTTGTGAGGGGGCTCGTCGCTGAAGCTTTCTTT
>TRBV28|-|TRBJ2-1|TRBD2
CASRGGGTSGSPSYNEQFF
TGTGCCAGCAGGGGAGGGGGGACTAGCGGGTCCCCCTCCTACAATGAGCAGTTCTTC
>TRBV6-6|-|TRBJ2-1|TRBD2
CASSPHLGLGDDEQFF
TGTGCCAGCAGTCCCCATTTGGGACTAGGGGACGATGAGCAGTTCTTC
>TRBV7-9|once|TRBJ1-1|-
CASSLAGAGSNTEAFF
TGTGCCAGCAGCTTAGCGGGGGCGGGAAGCAACACTGAAGCTTTCTTT
>TRBV5-4|-|TRBJ2-3|-
CASSSWGRTAWADTQYF
TGTGCCAGCAGCTCTTGGGGGAGGACGGCCTGGGCAGATACGCAGTATTTT
>TRBV2|once|TRBJ1-2|-
CASPRLRGYTF
TGTGCCAGCCCGAGGTTGAGGGGCTACACCTTC
>TRBV4-1|-|TRBJ1-3|-
CASSHPGAGNTIYF
TGCGCCAGCAGCCATCCGGGGGCCGGAAACACCATATATTTT
>TRBV18|-|TRBJ1-1|TRBD1
CASSATTTGVNTEAFF
TGTGCCAGCTCAGCAACAACAACAGGGGTGAACACTGAAGCTTTCTTT
>TRBV18|-|TRBJ2-6|TRBD1
CASSPTGQGVGANVLTF
TGTGCCAGCTCACCAACTGGACAGGGGGTTGGGGCCAACGTCCTGACTTTC
>TRBV6-5|-|TRBJ2-3|-
CASDGGAGDTQYF
TGTGCCAGCGACGGCGGGGCGGGAGATACGCAGTATTTT
>TRBV5-6|once|TRBJ1-3|-
CASSLRGGVGNTIYF
TGTGCCAGCAGCTTGAGAGGGGGAGTTGGAAACACCATATATTTT
>TRBV7-3|-|TRBJ2-3|TRBD2
CASSLLAGRTDTQYF
TGTGCCAGCAGTTTACTAGCGGGACGCACAGATACGCAGTATTTT
>TRBV5-1|once|TRBJ2-3|TRBD1
CASSTGQDYGTQYF
TGCGCCAGCAGCACGGGACAGGATTACGGTACGCAGTATTTT
>TRBV28|-|TRBJ1-2|TRBD1
CASSLPGGRGYTF
TGTGCCAGCAGCTTACCAGGGGGTAGAGGCTACACCTTC
>TRBV14|-|TRBJ1-3|TRBD1
CASSQGGQGPGNTIYF
TGTGCCAGCAGCCAAGGGGGACAGGGACCTGGAAACACCATATATTTT
>TRBV2|-|TRBJ2-3|-
CASSTGRLTDTQYF
TGTGCCAGCAGTACCGGTCGGTTAACAGATACGCAGTATTTT
>TRBV28|-|TRBJ1-6|TRBD1
CASSTDRVGSPLHF
TGTGCCAGCAGCACAGACAGGGTTGGGTCACCCCTCCACTTT
>TRBV4-3|-|TRBJ1-4|-
CASSLAVGEKLFF
TGCGCCAGCAGTTTGGCGGTTGGGGAAAAACTGTTTTTT
>TRBV7-7|-|TRBJ1-1|-
CASSFSRGTEAFF
TGTGCCAGCAGCTTCTCTCGGGGCACTGAAGCTTTCTTT
>TRBV10-3|-|TRBJ2-3|TRBD1
CATGPSGQRPTDTQYF
TGTGCCACCGGACCTTCGGGACAGCGACCCACAGATACGCAGTATTTT
>TRBV4-3|-|TRBJ2-7|TRBD2
CASSQNARGSGKREVSYEQYF
TGCGCCAGCAGCCAAAATGCGAGGGGGTCCGGGAAGCGGGAGGTCTCCTACGAGCAGTACTTC
>TRBV4-2|-|TRBJ2-1|TRBD2
CASSQLTSGRVHEQFF
TGTGCCAGCAGCCAACTCACTAGCGGGAGGGTGCATGAGCAGTTCTTC